The clone carrying this TCR beta chain was counted a single time. Its antigen is unknown. This specimen comes from a study of shared clonotypes between healthy human individuals. Study results and caveats: The study found about 5% of naive CD4 clonotypes shared across four donors. Clonotype sharing levels among donors were expected to vary with sequencing depth.

Trimming took 0 bases from V and 6 from J, leaving 3 bases between them. This CDR3 has 12 residues. The germline CDR1 and CDR2 sequences are SGHVS and FQNEAQ. CD45RO-negative, CCR7-selected cells formed the naive CD8 fraction, which excluded terminally differentiated effector memory CD45RA+ cells. TCRdb's copy holds only in-frame clones and misses some; the assay was immunoSEQ multiplex PCR. There are around 2,100,000 clones in the sample; about 95% occur only once, and 0.9% to 1.5% lies in the top ten. The sample taken for sequencing was naive CD8+ T cells sorted from blood. This clonotype was obtained from a man younger than 30 in good health. The chain carries TRBV7-8 and TRBJ2-1; D ambiguous. Here the CDR3 DNA reads TGTGCCAGCAGCTTAGCGGTCAATGAGCAGTTCTTC. Its translation: CASSLAVNEQFF.